This T cell receptor (beta chain) comes out of a study of shared clonotypes between healthy human individuals. The study, taken as a whole, reports: It was anticipated that sequencing depth would influence how many clonotypes donors shared.

Every donor was a Caucasian adult from Nashville, Tennessee. V was trimmed by 2 bases and J by 8 bases, leaving 9 bases between them. CDR3 length: 12 amino acids. Germline V gene sequence: CDR1 GTSNPN, CDR2 SVGIG (reference sequence). With respect to this clone: Its target is not known.

The team ran DNA from unsorted PBMCs on ten immunoSEQ deep assay plates for sequencing. In the original analysis: Junction-only immunoSEQ data arrived without quality scores, meaning filtering differed. The protocol was immunoSEQ multiplex PCR, while the TCRdb copy is restricted to in-frame clones and leaves out a portion. That table supplies the V and J calls and clone size; D and trimming were determined from the DNA. The sample has about 480,000 clones; approximately 85% are singletons. The TCR was taken from a woman aged 40 to 50 in good health. Some clones in this sample may be carry-over from other donors' samples. The gene calls are TRBV30 and TRBJ1-4; D ambiguous. Sequences were obtained from PBMCs. This CDR3 reads CAWSTAREKLFF. CDR3 bases: TGTGCCTGGAGTACCGCCCGAGAAAAACTGTTTTTT. Full variable domain (outside the CDR3, taken from reference TRBV30 and TRBJ1-4): SQTIHQWPATLVQPVGSPLSLECTVEGTSNPNLYWYRQAAGRGLQLLFYSVGIGQISSEVPQNLSASRPQDRQFILSSKKLLLSDSGFYLCAWSTAREKLFFGSGTQLSVL.